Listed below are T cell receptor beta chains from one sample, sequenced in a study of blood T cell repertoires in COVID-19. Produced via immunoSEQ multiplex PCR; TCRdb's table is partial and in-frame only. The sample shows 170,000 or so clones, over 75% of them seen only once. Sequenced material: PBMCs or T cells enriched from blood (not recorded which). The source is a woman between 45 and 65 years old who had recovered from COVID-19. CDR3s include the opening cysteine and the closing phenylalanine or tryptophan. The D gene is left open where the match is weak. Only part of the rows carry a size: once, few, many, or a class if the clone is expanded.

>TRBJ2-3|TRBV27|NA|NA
TGTGCCAGCAGTAACAGAACAACAGATACGCAGTATTTT
CASSNRTTDTQYF
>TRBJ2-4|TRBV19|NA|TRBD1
TGTGCCAGTAGTCTCGGACAGGGGGCAGCTGGAAACATTCAGTACTTC
CASSLGQGAAGNIQYF
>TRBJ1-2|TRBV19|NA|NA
TGTGCCGCCAGTAAGACGGGAAGGGTTGGCTACACCTTC
CAASKTGRVGYTF
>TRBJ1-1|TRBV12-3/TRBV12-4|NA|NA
TGTGCCAGCAGCCTCCACCTGGGCGCTGAAGCTTTCTTT
CASSLHLGAEAFF
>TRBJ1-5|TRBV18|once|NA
TGTGCCAGCTCATTACAGCTTAGCAATCAGCCCCAGCATTTT
CASSLQLSNQPQHF
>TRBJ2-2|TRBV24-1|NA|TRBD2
TGTGCCACCAGTGAACGGGGGGGGCCCGCCGGGGAGCTGTTTTTT
CATSERGGPAGELFF
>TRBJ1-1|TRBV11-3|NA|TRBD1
TGTGCCAGCAGCTTAGTTTCAGGGGGCTACACTGAAGCTTTCTTT
CASSLVSGGYTEAFF
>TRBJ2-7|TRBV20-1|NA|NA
TGCAGTGCACCCGACAGCCCATCGTACTTC
CSAPDSPSYF
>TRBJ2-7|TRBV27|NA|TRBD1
TGTGCCAGCAGTGGCAGATCAGGGGGCAAATCCTACGAGCAGTACTTC
CASSGRSGGKSYEQYF
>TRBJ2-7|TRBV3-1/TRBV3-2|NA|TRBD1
TGTGCCAGCAGCTCAGACCCCTTTCCACTGACAGGGGGCGTCTGCGAGCAGTACTTC
CASSSDPFPLTGGVCEQYF
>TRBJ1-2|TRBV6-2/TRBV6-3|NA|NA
TGTGCCAGCAGCAACGGGGGGAGAAGTAGCTATGGCTACACCTTC
CASSNGGRSSYGYTF